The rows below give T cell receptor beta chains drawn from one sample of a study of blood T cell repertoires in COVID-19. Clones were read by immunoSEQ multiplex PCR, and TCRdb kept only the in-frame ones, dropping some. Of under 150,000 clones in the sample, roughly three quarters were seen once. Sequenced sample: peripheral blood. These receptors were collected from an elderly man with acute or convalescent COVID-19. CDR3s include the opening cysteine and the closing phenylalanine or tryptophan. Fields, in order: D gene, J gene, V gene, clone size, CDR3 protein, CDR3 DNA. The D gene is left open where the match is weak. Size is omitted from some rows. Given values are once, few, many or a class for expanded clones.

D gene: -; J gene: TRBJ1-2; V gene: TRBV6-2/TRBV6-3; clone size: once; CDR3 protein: CASSPTTGYYGYTF; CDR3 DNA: TGTGCCAGCAGTCCCACCACAGGGTACTATGGCTACACCTTC
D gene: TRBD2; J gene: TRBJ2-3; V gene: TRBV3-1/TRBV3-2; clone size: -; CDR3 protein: CASSLTSGGARDTQYF; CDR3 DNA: TGTGCCAGCAGCCTCACGAGCGGGGGGGCCAGAGATACGCAGTATTTT
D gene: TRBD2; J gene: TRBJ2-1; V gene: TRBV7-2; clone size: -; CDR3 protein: CASSLTSSGYNEQFF; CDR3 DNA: TGTGCCAGCAGCTTAACGTCTAGCGGTTACAATGAGCAGTTCTTC
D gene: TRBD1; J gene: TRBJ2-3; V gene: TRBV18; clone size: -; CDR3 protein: CASSPGQGAATQYF; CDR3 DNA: TGTGCCAGCTCCCCGGGACAGGGGGCTGCTACGCAGTATTTT
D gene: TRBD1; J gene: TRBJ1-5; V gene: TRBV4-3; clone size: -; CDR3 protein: CASSLGTGQPQHF; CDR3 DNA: TGCGCCAGCAGCCTTGGGACAGGCCAGCCCCAGCATTTT
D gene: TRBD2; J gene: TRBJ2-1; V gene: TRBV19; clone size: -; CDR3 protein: CASSRGLAGVNEQFF; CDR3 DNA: TGTGCCAGTAGTAGGGGACTAGCGGGGGTGAATGAGCAGTTCTTC
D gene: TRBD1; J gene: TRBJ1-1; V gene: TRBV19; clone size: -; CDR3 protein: CASSKWTGDTEAFF; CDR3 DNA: TGTGCCAGTAGTAAATGGACAGGGGACACTGAAGCTTTCTTT
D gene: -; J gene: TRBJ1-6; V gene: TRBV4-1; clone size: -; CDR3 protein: CASSQASGINSPLHF; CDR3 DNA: TGCGCCAGCAGCCAAGCTTCCGGGATCAATTCACCCCTCCACTTT
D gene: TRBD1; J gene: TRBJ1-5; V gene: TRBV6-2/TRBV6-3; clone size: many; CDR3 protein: CASSYGGQGYNQPQHF; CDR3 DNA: TGTGCCAGCAGTTACGGTGGACAGGGGTACAATCAGCCCCAGCATTTT
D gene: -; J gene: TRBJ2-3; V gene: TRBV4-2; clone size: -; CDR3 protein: CASSQVSSDTQYF; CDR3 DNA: TGTGCCAGCAGCCAAGTCTCCTCAGATACGCAGTATTTT
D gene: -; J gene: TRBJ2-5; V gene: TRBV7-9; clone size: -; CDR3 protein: CASRPLIERGRYQETQYF; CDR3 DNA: TGTGCCAGCAGACCACTTATTGAAAGGGGAAGGTACCAAGAGACCCAGTACTTC
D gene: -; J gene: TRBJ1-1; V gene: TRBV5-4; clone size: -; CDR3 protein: CASSLEHNTEAFF; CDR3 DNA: TGTGCCAGCAGCTTGGAGCACAACACTGAAGCTTTCTTT
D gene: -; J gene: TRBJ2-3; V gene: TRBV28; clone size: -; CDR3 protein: CASGRLGGSTDTQYF; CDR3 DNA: TGTGCCAGCGGACGACTCGGGGGATCCACAGATACGCAGTATTTT
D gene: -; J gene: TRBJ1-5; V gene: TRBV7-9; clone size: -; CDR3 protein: CASSLLGGPGQPQHF; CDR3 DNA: TGTGCCAGCAGCTTATTGGGGGGTCCGGGGCAGCCCCAGCATTTT
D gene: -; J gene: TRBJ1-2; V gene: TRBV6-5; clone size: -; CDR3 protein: CASSYSAPRGYGYTF; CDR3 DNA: TGTGCCAGCAGTTACTCGGCACCACGGGGCTATGGCTACACCTTC
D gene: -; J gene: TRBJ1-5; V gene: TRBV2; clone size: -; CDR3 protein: CASRGGGGNQPQHF; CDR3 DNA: TGTGCCAGCAGGGGGGGAGGAGGCAATCAGCCCCAGCATTTT
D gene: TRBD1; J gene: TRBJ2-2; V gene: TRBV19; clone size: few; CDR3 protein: CASSINYLGQANTGELFF; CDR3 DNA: TGTGCCAGTAGTATAAACTACCTGGGACAGGCGAACACCGGGGAGCTGTTTTTT
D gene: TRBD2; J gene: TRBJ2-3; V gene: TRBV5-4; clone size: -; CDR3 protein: CASSSQGGAGGRNEYF; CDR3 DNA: TGTGCCAGCAGCTCCCAGGGGGGCGCGGGGGGGCGCAATGAGTATTTT
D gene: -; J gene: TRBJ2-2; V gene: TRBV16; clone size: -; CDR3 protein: CASSRGNGELFF; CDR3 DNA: TGTGCCAGCAGCCGAGGGAACGGGGAGCTGTTTTTT
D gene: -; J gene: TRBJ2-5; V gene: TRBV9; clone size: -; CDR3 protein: CASSARETAVFETQYF; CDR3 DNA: TGTGCCAGCAGCGCCCGGGAAACCGCCGTTTTTGAGACCCAGTACTTC
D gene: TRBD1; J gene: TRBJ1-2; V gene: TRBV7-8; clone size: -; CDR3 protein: CASSLVGDRVGYTF; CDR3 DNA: TGTGCCAGCAGCTTAGTTGGGGACAGGGTCGGCTACACCTTC
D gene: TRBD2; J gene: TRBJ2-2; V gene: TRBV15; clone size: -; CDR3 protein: CATSSGAGGHTGELFF; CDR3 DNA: TGTGCCACCAGCAGTGGAGCGGGGGGCCACACCGGGGAGCTGTTTTTT
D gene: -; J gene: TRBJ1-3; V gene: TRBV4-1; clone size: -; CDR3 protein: CASSQGWGDDSGNTIYF; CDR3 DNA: TGCGCCAGCAGCCAAGGGTGGGGGGACGACTCTGGAAACACCATATATTTT
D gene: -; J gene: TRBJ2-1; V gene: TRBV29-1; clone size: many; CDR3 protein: CSVNIRGVVNEQFF; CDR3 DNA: TGCAGCGTTAATATCAGGGGTGTGGTCAATGAGCAGTTCTTC
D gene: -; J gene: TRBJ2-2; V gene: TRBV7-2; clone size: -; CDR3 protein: CASSLLLVSTGELFF; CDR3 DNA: TGTGCCAGCAGCTTACTACTAGTCTCAACCGGGGAGCTGTTTTTT
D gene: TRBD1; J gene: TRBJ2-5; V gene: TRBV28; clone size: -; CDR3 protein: CASSLGTGMRETQYF; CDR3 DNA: TGTGCCAGCAGCCTCGGGACAGGGATGAGGGAGACCCAGTACTTC
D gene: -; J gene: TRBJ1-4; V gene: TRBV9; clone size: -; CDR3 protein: CASSVAGQVNEKLFF; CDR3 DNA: TGTGCCAGCAGCGTAGCTGGGCAGGTTAATGAAAAACTGTTTTTT
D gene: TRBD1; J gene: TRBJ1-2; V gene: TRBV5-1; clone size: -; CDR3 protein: CASSGVAGQGTYGYTF; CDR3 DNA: TGCGCCAGCAGCGGGGTAGCGGGACAGGGGACCTATGGCTACACCTTC
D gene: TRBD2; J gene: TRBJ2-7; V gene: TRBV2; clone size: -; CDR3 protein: CASSLAQVSGGYEQYF; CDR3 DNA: TGTGCCAGCAGTCTGGCGCAGGTTAGCGGGGGCTACGAGCAGTACTTC
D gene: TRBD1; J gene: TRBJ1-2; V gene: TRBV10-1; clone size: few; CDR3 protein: CASDRGGNPFWGYTF; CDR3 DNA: TGCGCCAGCGACAGGGGAGGGAACCCGTTTTGGGGCTACACCTTC
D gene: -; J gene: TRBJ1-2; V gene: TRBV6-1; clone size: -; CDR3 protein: CASSDWRPGYANYGYTF; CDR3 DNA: TGTGCCAGCAGTGATTGGCGGCCGGGATACGCTAACTATGGCTACACCTTC
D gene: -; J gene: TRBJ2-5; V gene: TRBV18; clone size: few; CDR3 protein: CASSPQVQAETQYF; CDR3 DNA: TGTGCCAGCTCACCACAGGTCCAGGCTGAGACCCAGTACTTC
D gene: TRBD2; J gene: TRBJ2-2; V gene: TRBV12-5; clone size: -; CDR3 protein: CASGFSAGEFTGELFF; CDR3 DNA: TGTGCTAGTGGTTTTTCAGCGGGGGAGTTTACCGGGGAGCTGTTTTTT
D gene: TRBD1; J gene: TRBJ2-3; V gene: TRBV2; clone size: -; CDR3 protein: CASLGTGFGTDTQYF; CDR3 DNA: TGTGCCAGCCTCGGGACAGGGTTTGGCACAGATACGCAGTATTTT
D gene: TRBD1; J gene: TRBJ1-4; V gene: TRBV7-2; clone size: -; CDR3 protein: CASSLQGFQQANEKLFF; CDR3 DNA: TGTGCCAGCAGCCTACAGGGGTTCCAGCAAGCTAATGAAAAACTGTTTTTT
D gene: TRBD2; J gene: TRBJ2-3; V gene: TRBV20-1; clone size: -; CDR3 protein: CSASLTNGAGEDTQYF; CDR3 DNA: TGCAGTGCTAGTCTGACGAATGGAGCGGGGGAGGATACGCAGTATTTT
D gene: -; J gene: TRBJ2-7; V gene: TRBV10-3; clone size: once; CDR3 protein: CAISEQDYEQYF; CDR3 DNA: TGTGCCATCAGTGAACAGGACTACGAGCAGTACTTC
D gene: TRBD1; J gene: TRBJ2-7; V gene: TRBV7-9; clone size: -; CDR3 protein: CASSPGQGADEQYF; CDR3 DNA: TGTGCCAGCAGCCCAGGACAGGGGGCTGACGAGCAGTACTTC
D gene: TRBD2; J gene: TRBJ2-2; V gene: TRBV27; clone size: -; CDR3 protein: CASSSSGTSTGELFF; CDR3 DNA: TGTGCCAGCAGTTCCAGCGGGACGTCCACCGGGGAGCTGTTTTTT